This T cell receptor beta chain was recorded in a study of T cell repertoires in cytomegalovirus infection. Study at large: Based on public TCR beta signatures, there were indications of CMV infection and of a matching HLA type.

The J segment lost 3 bases and the V segment lost 5 bases, leaving 4 bases of the junction unmatched. Germline-derived CDR1 and CDR2 are MDHEN and SYDVKM. The CDR3 consists of 15 residues. TCRdb fed the reads into MiXCR, producing one record per CDR3 protein. The repertoire holds approximately 1,000,000 distinct CDR3 sequences, with 25% to 40% as singletons. This clonotype was seen a handful of times. Its antigen is unknown. The receptor comes from a human donor in good health (CMV status not recorded). Some clones in this sample may be carry-over from other donors' samples. The starting material was cultured CD8+ T cells from PBMCs, obtained from culture after CMV antigen stimulation. The chain has TRBV28 and TRBJ2-7, with 13 bases lining up with TRBD2. For the CDR3, the DNA is TGTGCCAGCAGTAAAACTAGCGGGGGGGACTACGAGCAGTACGTC. Translation: CASSKTSGGDYEQYV.